Listed here are 30 T cell receptor beta chains from one sample, sequenced in a study of CD8 T cells in Susac syndrome. An amount of RNA that ranged from roughly 0.5 to 1 ug was reverse transcribed with random hexamers. TCRdb re-analysed the immunoSEQ multiplex PCR reads in MiXCR, keeping a single row per CDR3 protein. The data show hundreds of thousands of distinct CDR3 sequences, around 95% seen once. The specimen was CD4+ T cells from PBMCs. The receptor set was obtained from a human donor with multiple sclerosis.

The chain recombines TRBV20-1 with TRBJ1-4; no firm D call. Trimming took 3 bases from V and 0 from J, leaving 17 bases between them. This CDR3 comprises 17 residues. CDR1 is DFQATT, CDR2 SNEGSKA, per germline (reference sequence). In nucleotides, the CDR3 is TGCAGTGCTAGTCCTCTACTGGCGACAACAACTAATGAAAAACTGTTTTTT. Amino acid sequence: CSASPLLATTTNEKLFF.

V and J are TRBV5-4 and TRBJ2-5; no clear D gene. Trimming took 0 bases from V and 5 from J, leaving 14 bases between them. This CDR3 comprises 15 residues. Germline-derived CDR1 and CDR2 are SGHNT and YYREEE (reference sequence). CDR3 DNA: TGTGCCAGCAGCTTGGAAGCCAGAGGTTGGGAGACCCAGTACTTC. This gives the protein CASSLEARGWETQYF.

The chain employs TRBV3-1 and TRBJ1-2; D unresolved. CDR1 is LGHDT and CDR2 is YNNKEL in the germline V gene (reference sequence). V was shortened by 0 bases and J by 13 bases, with 21 bases between the two germline ends. CDR3 length: 15 residues. In DNA, the CDR3 is TGTGCCAGCAGCCAAGATGGTAGCCGGTCGGCTACGGTCACCTTC. The encoded protein is CASSQDGSRSATVTF.

This clonotype was counted once. This rearrangement joins TRBV2 to TRBJ1-1; 7 bases are a match to TRBD1. Germline assignment: CDR1 SNHLY and CDR2 FYNNEI. The CDR3 runs 14 residues. Germline trimming cut 7 bases from V and 5 bases from J; bases unmatched to any gene: 10. The CDR3 coding sequence is TGTGCCAGCACCGACCAGGGGGAGAGGACTGAAGCTTTCTTT. It yields the protein CASTDQGERTEAFF.

This chain links TRBV27 with TRBJ2-1, with D uncertain. From germline, CDR1 is MNHEY and CDR2 SMNVEV (reference sequence). The CDR3 contains 14 residues. The V end was cut by 2 bases, the J end by 6 bases, with 11 bases between. The CDR3 reads CASSLLGSPNEQFF. The CDR3 nucleotides read TGTGCCAGCAGTTTACTCGGGTCCCCCAATGAGCAGTTCTTC.

The gene calls are TRBV12-5 and TRBJ2-1, with D tentatively TRBD1 (5 bases). Trimming removed 3 bases at V and 6 bases at J, with 12 bases between. Germline V lookup: CDR1 LGHNT, CDR2 FRNRAP. The CDR3 totals 14 residues. The CDR3 region is CASGFLTASNEQFF. The CDR3 DNA sequence: TGTGCTAGTGGTTTTTTGACAGCTTCCAATGAGCAGTTCTTC.

The V and J genes are TRBV28 and TRBJ1-5, with D tentatively TRBD1 (6 bases). Germline V lookup: CDR1 MDHEN, CDR2 SYDVKM. The CDR3 is 14 residues long. Trimming left V 5 bases short and J 6 bases short, with 14 bases between. The CDR3 spells CASSPHSGAQPQHF. In nucleotides, the CDR3 is TGTGCCAGCAGTCCCCACTCGGGGGCTCAGCCCCAGCATTTT.

Here the CDR3 reads CATSRDPTAGQYF. As DNA, the CDR3 is TGTGCCACCAGCAGAGATCCCACGGCAGGGCAGTATTTT. The chain employs TRBV15 and TRBJ2-3, with D unclear. V dropped 0 bases and J dropped 11 bases, with 12 bases sitting between them. This CDR3 is built from 13 residues. The germline CDR1 and CDR2 sequences are LNHNV and YYDKDF (reference sequence).

The V and J genes are TRBV28 and TRBJ2-7, with 13 nucleotides matching TRBD2. The CDR3 totals 15 residues. J lost 7 bases, V lost 4 bases, and 7 bases had no gene match. Germline CDR1 reads MDHEN; CDR2 reads SYDVKM. CDR3 nucleotides: TGTGCCAGCAGTTACCCGGGACTAGCGGGATTGGAGCAGTACTTC. It specifies CASSYPGLAGLEQYF.

The chain has TRBV19 and TRBJ2-3, with 7 positions matching TRBD2. V was pared by 9 bases and J by 5 bases, with 5 bases of the junction left unmatched. CDR3 length equals 12 residues. Germline values: CDR1 LNHDA, CDR2 SQIVND (reference sequence). The CDR3: CASGRWLDTQYF. The CDR3 DNA sequence: TGTGCCAGCGGGAGGTGGCTAGATACGCAGTATTTT.

The V gene is TRBV23-1, the J gene TRBJ1-1; D may be TRBD1 (5 bases). TRBV23-1 is noted as an ORF with a role that remains uncertain. CDR3 size: 14 residues. Trimming took off 2 bases at V and 11 bases at J, with 18 bases between the two ends. Here the CDR3 DNA reads TGCGCCAGCAGTCAACCGGGTAGGATGGGGGGTGCTTTCTTT. Translation: CASSQPGRMGGAFF.

The chain uses TRBV3-1 and TRBJ2-7; D gene ambiguous. Germline V gene lookup returns CDR1 LGHDT and CDR2 YNNKEL (reference sequence). V was cut by 4 bases and J by 2 bases, with 9 bases left in between. This CDR3 comprises 13 residues. The CDR3 bases are TGTGCCAGCAGCCCGAGGTCCCCCTACGAGCAGTACTTC. It is translated as CASSPRSPYEQYF.

The CDR3 sequence: CSVLAGASSYNEQFF. CDR3 bases: TGCAGCGTTCTAGCGGGAGCTTCCTCCTACAATGAGCAGTTCTTC. V is TRBV29-1 and J is TRBJ2-1; 10 positions match TRBD2. Germline V gene data show CDR1 as SQVTM and CDR2 as ANQGSEA. CDR3 length: 15 amino acids. The V and J ends lost 5 bases and 0 bases, in that order; junction bases with no gene match: 4.

The J gene is TRBJ1-2, the V gene TRBV5-1; no firm D call. The germline CDR1 and CDR2 sequences are SGHRS and YFSETQ. V lost 4 bases, J lost 8 bases, and 18 bases lay in between. This CDR3 is built from 14 residues. The CDR3 coding sequence is TGCGCCAGCAGCCCCCAACGACCGAGTCTCGGCTACACCTTC. This gives the protein CASSPQRPSLGYTF.

The chain employs TRBV9 and TRBJ1-1; D is possibly TRBD1 (5 bases). Trimming pared 1 base from V and 4 bases from J, leaving 14 bases between. Per the germline V gene, CDR1 is SGDLS and CDR2 is YYNGEE. There are 15 residues in the CDR3. CDR3 DNA sequence: TGTGCCAGCAGCGTATGGTCCCAGGGTGTCACTGAAGCTTTCTTT. Its protein is CASSVWSQGVTEAFF.

The V gene is TRBV30, the J gene TRBJ2-3, with D perhaps assigned TRBD1 or TRBD2 (7 bases each). Trimming removed 3 bases at V and 1 base at J, with 14 bases between. CDR3 length: 15 amino acids. CDR1 is GTSNPN and CDR2 is SVGIG in the germline V gene (reference sequence). CDR3 DNA: TGTGCCTGGAGCCTGGGGGGGACAGGCACAGATACGCAGTATTTT. Translation gives CAWSLGGTGTDTQYF.

This sequence joins TRBV15 and TRBJ1-6, with D unclear. Looked up from germline, CDR1 is LNHNV and CDR2 is YYDKDF (reference sequence). Trimming cost V 0 bases and J 10 bases, with 10 bases left between them. The CDR3 spans 14 residues. The CDR3 DNA is TGTGCCACCAGCAGAGACGAGGGTGCCTCACCCCTCCACTTT. Amino acid sequence: CATSRDEGASPLHF.

The CDR3 region has the DNA TGTGCCAGCAGCGTCGGACCGAGAGAGACCCAGTACTTC. It yields the protein CASSVGPRETQYF. The gene calls are TRBV5-4 and TRBJ2-5; no definite D call. The germline V and J ends were trimmed by 4 bases and 4 bases, with 11 bases remaining between them. The CDR3 length is 13 residues. Germline V CDR1 and CDR2: SGHNT, YYREEE (reference sequence).

The chain's CDR3 is CSVGGSLVGELFF. The DNA of the CDR3 is TGCAGCGTTGGCGGGAGTTTGGTCGGGGAGCTGTTTTTT. The rearrangement joins TRBV29-1 to TRBJ2-2; 7 nucleotides agree with TRBD2. This CDR3 comprises 13 residues. V shed 4 bases, J shed 7 bases, and the junction held 6 bases outside the gene matches. Germline CDR1 is SQVTM and CDR2 is ANQGSEA.

The chain uses TRBV12-5 and TRBJ1-1; D call uncertain. There are 12 residues in the CDR3. Trimming cost V 8 bases and J 3 bases, with 10 bases left between them. In germline, CDR1 is LGHNT, CDR2 FRNRAP. CDR3 coding DNA: TGTGCTAGTCGAGGTGGTGACACTGAAGCTTTCTTT. It codes for CASRGGDTEAFF.

The chain links TRBV27 to TRBJ2-6; D is tentatively TRBD1 or TRBD2 (6 bases each). Deletions cut 0 bases from V and 0 bases from J, with 18 bases between. The CDR3 has 20 amino acids. Germline lookup yields CDR1 MNHEY and CDR2 SMNVEV (reference sequence). The CDR3 spells CASSLSWRLGGYSGANVLTF. CDR3 nucleotide sequence: TGTGCCAGCAGTTTATCTTGGAGGTTAGGGGGGTACTCTGGGGCCAACGTCCTGACTTTC.

This clonotype appeared once. This sequence joins TRBV5-6 and TRBJ1-1, with TRBD1 as a possible D gene (5 bases). The V end lost 4 bases, the J end lost 4 bases, and 23 bases lay between the germline ends. The CDR3 extends over 17 amino acids. The germline gives CDR1 SGHDT, CDR2 YYEEEE. The CDR3 nucleotides are TGTGCCAGCAGCGGAGGGACTTTAGCTAAGGGAGGCACTGAAGCTTTCTTT. Translated: CASSGGTLAKGGTEAFF.

The chain links TRBV20-1 to TRBJ2-7; D possibly corresponds to TRBD2 (5 bases). Trimming left V 0 bases short and J 3 bases short, with 18 bases between. Looked up from germline, CDR1 is DFQATT and CDR2 is SNEGSKA (reference sequence). CDR3 length: 16 residues. CDR3 DNA sequence: TGCAGTGCTAGAGATACTAGATCCCCCCTCCTCTACGAGCAGTACTTC. Translation: CSARDTRSPLLYEQYF.

The chain uses TRBV15 and TRBJ2-1; 11 positions match TRBD2. CDR3 length: 15 residues. Germline V CDR1 and CDR2: LNHNV, YYDKDF (reference sequence). After removal of 9 bases from V and 0 bases from J, the junction contained 4 bases not matched to a gene. The DNA for the CDR3 is TGTGCCACGACTAGCGGGGTGAGCTCCTACAATGAGCAGTTCTTC. Translating gives CATTSGVSSYNEQFF.

The J gene is TRBJ2-5, the V gene TRBV25-1; D gene ambiguous. CDR1 and CDR2 from the germline V gene are MGHDK and SYGVNS. Between the trimmed V and J ends, which lost 4 bases and 1 base, there was a span of 10 bases. The CDR3 has 14 amino acids. In nucleotides, the CDR3 is TGTGCCAGCAGTGGGGTCGGGCTCCAAGAGACCCAGTACTTC. Its protein product is CASSGVGLQETQYF. Using reference TRBV25-1 and TRBJ2-5 for the parts outside the CDR3, the full variable domain is EADIYQTPRYLVIGTGKKITLECSQTMGHDKMYWYQQDPGMELHLIHYSYGVNSTEKGDLSSESTVSRIRTEHFPLTLESARPSHTSQYLCASSGVGLQETQYFGPGTRLLVL.

This chain links TRBV20-1 with TRBJ2-1; D call uncertain. V was clipped by 4 bases and J by 8 bases, with 3 bases between them. The CDR3 covers 9 residues. Germline V lookup: CDR1 DFQATT, CDR2 SNEGSKA (reference sequence). In DNA, the CDR3 is TGCAGTGCTAATTATGAGCAGTTCTTC. It translates to CSANYEQFF.

The gene calls are TRBV29-1 and TRBJ2-1, with 8 bases aligning to TRBD2. Germline V CDR1 and CDR2: SQVTM, ANQGSEA. V gave up 1 base and J gave up 7 bases; unmatched junction bases: 9. The CDR3 runs 15 residues. CDR3 loop: CSVEGIGRAFNEQFF. CDR3 bases: TGCAGCGTTGAAGGTATCGGGAGGGCCTTTAATGAGCAGTTCTTC.

J is TRBJ1-1 and V is TRBV7-3, with unresolved D. CDR1 SGHTA and CDR2 FQGTGA come from the germline V gene. The CDR3 length is 13 residues. The V end was cut by 4 bases, the J end by 2 bases, with 8 bases between. In DNA form, the CDR3 reads TGTGCCAGCAGCTCGGAATTTAACACTGAAGCTTTCTTT. Amino acid sequence: CASSSEFNTEAFF.

The chain carries TRBV5-1 and TRBJ1-5, with a possible D match to TRBD1 (6 bases). V was shortened by 1 base and J by 8 bases, with 19 bases between the two germline ends. This CDR3 contains 16 residues. Germline V lookup: CDR1 SGHRS, CDR2 YFSETQ. CDR3 nucleotides: TGCGCCAGCAGCTTGTTGCCCGAACCGAACAGGGAGCCCCAGCATTTT. Translated: CASSLLPEPNREPQHF.

The V call is TRBV20-1, the J call TRBJ2-1; TRBD2 matches at 7 bases. CDR1 DFQATT and CDR2 SNEGSKA come from the germline V gene (reference sequence). V shed 1 base and J 1 base; nucleotides not matched to a gene: 7. The CDR3 length is 16 residues. CDR3 sequence (DNA): TGCAGTGCTAGAGGCCTCGGGAGGCCTTCCTACAATGAGCAGTTCTTC. The encoded protein is CSARGLGRPSYNEQFF.